Each of the 3 T cell receptor beta chains below was sequenced from the same sample in a study of T cell responses to AZD1222 COVID-19 vaccine. TCRdb's copy holds only in-frame clones and misses some; the assay was immunoSEQ multiplex PCR. The sample has 160,000 or so clones, roughly 90% seen once; the top ten hold roughly 4.3%. The sequenced sample was peripheral blood, obtained 28 days after the second AZD1222 dose. The source is an adult who received the AZD1222 COVID-19 vaccine.

V usage is TRBV30 and J usage is TRBJ2-2; 9 nucleotides line up with TRBD2. The V segment lost 3 bases and the J segment 3 bases; nucleotides outside the gene matches: 2. CDR1 is GTSNPN, CDR2 SVGIG, per germline (reference sequence). The CDR3 extends over 14 amino acids. The CDR3 loop reads CAWRSSGDTGELFF. The CDR3 DNA follows: TGTGCCTGGAGGTCTAGCGGGGACACCGGGGAGCTGTTTTTT.

The chain recombines TRBV4-1 with TRBJ2-7; D possibly corresponds to TRBD1 (5 bases). The CDR3 has 14 residues. CDR1 is MGHRA, CDR2 YSYEKL, per germline. The V and J ends lost 4 bases and 3 bases respectively, with 13 bases between them. The CDR3 DNA reads as TGCGCCAGCAGCCCAGCCCAGGGTTACTACGAGCAGTACTTC. Encoded protein: CASSPAQGYYEQYF.

CDR3 sequence (DNA): TGCAGCGTTGTGTACCAGGGGAGTGAAAAACTGTTTTTT. It translates to CSVVYQGSEKLFF. The V and J genes are TRBV29-1 and TRBJ1-4; a weak D match, TRBD1 (6 bases). V was cut by 4 bases and J by 7 bases, with 13 bases left in between. CDR1 SQVTM and CDR2 ANQGSEA come from the germline V gene. The CDR3 consists of 13 residues.